Given below is one TCR beta chain in context. This entry comes from a study of CD8 T cells in cerebrospinal fluid in Alzheimer's disease. Study-level background: Two single-cell methods, plate-based nested PCR and droplet-based sequencing, assessed CSF clonal expansion.

Reprocessing the 10x single-cell sequencing reads, TCRdb reports a single entry for every CDR3 protein and omits DNA. The listing contains approximately 1,200 distinct CDR3 sequences. CDR1 is SGHNT, CDR2 YYREEE, per germline (reference sequence). This CDR3 spans 15 amino acids. J is TRBJ2-2 and V is TRBV5-4; with no DNA, the TCRdb D assignment of TRBD1 cannot be verified. The receptor was isolated from a human donor with Parkinson's disease. Sequenced: cerebrospinal fluid. The chain's CDR3 is CASSLVQGRAGELFF.